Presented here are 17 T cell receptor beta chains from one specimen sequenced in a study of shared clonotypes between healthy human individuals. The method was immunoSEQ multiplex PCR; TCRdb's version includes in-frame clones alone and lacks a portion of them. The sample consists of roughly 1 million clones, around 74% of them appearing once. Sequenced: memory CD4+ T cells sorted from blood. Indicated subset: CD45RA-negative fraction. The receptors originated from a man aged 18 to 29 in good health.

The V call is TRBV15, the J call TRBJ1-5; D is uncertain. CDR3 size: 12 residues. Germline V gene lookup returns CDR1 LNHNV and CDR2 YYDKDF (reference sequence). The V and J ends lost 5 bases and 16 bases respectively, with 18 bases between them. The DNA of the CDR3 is TGTGCCACCAGCCCCCAGGACGGGAGATTACATTTT. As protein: CATSPQDGRLHF.

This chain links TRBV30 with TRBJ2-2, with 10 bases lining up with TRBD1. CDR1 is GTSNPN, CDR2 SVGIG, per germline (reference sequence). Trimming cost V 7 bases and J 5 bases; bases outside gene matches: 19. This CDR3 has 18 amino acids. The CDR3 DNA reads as TGTGCCTTCCCACGACCATGGACAGGGGGTGTATTTACCGGGGAGCTGTTTTTT. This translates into CAFPRPWTGGVFTGELFF. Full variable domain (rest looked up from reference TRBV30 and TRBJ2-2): SQTIHQWPATLVQPVGSPLSLECTVEGTSNPNLYWYRQAAGRGLQLLFYSVGIGQISSEVPQNLSASRPQDRQFILSSKKLLLSDSGFYLCAFPRPWTGGVFTGELFFGEGSRLTVL.

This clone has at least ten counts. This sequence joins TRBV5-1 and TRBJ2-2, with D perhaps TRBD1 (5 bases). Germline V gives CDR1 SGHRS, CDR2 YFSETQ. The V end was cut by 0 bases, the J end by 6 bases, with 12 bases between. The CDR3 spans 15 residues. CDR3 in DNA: TGCGCCAGCAGCTTGGACGGAAAGGGGTCCGGGGAGCTGTTTTTT. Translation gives CASSLDGKGSGELFF.

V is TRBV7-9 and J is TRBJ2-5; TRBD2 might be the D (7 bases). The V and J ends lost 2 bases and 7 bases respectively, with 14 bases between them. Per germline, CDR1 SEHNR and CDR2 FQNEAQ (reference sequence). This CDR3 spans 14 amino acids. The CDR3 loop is CASSLTGGAGTQYF. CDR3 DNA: TGTGCCAGCAGCTTAACGGGGGGCGCAGGGACCCAGTACTTC.

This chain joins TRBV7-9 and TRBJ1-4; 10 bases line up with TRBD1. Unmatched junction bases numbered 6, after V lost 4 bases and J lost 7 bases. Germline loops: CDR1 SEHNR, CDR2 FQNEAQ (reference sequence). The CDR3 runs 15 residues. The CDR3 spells CASSYRQGASEKLFF. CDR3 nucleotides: TGTGCCAGCAGCTACCGACAGGGGGCGAGTGAAAAACTGTTTTTT.

This chain's CDR3 is CASRLSGTDTQYF. The CDR3 region has the DNA TGCGCCAGCCGCTTGTCGGGCACAGATACGCAGTATTTT. J is TRBJ2-3 and V is TRBV10-2; D remains ambiguous. The CDR3 contains 13 residues. V lost 8 bases, J lost 1 base, and 10 bases lay in between. Germline V lookup: CDR1 WSHSY, CDR2 SAAADI.

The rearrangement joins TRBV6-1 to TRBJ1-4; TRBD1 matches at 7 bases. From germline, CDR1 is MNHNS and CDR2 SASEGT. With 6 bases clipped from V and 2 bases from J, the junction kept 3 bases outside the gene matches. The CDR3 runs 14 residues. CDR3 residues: CASSPTGTNEKLFF. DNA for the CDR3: TGTGCCAGCAGCCCGACAGGGACTAATGAAAAACTGTTTTTT.

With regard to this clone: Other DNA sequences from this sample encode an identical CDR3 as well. The CDR3 DNA is TGTGCCAGCAGCTCAGGACTAGGGGGTGAGACCCAGTACTTC. Translation: CASSSGLGGETQYF. This chain joins TRBV7-2 and TRBJ2-5, with D possibly TRBD2 on 7 matching bases. This CDR3 is 14 amino acids long. V dropped 4 bases and J dropped 5 bases, with 14 bases sitting between them. Looked up from germline, CDR1 is SGHTA and CDR2 is FQGNSA.

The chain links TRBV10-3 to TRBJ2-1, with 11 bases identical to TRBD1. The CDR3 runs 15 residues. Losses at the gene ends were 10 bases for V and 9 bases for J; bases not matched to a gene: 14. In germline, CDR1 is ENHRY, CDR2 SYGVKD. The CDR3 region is CATGDPGQGGFEQFF. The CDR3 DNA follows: TGTGCCACCGGAGACCCGGGACAGGGGGGTTTTGAGCAGTTCTTC.

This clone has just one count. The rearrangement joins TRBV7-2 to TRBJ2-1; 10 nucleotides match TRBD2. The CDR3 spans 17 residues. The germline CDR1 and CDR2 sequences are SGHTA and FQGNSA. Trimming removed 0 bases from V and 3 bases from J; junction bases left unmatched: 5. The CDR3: CASSLAGASGGYNEQFF. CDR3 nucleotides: TGTGCCAGCAGCTTAGCGGGGGCTAGCGGGGGCTACAATGAGCAGTTCTTC.

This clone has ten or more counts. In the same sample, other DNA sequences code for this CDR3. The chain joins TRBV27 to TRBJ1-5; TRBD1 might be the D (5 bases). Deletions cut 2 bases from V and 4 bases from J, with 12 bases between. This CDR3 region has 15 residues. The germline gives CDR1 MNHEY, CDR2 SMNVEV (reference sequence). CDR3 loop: CASSLVQGPNQPQHF. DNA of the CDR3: TGTGCCAGCAGTTTAGTCCAGGGTCCGAATCAGCCCCAGCATTTT.

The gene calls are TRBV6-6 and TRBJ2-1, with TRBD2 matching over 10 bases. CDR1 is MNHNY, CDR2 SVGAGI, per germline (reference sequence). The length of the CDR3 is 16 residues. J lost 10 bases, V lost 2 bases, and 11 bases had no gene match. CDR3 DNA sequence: TGTGCCAGCAGTTACAGGGTCAGCGGGGGGGCTGGAGAGCAGTTCTTC. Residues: CASSYRVSGGAGEQFF.

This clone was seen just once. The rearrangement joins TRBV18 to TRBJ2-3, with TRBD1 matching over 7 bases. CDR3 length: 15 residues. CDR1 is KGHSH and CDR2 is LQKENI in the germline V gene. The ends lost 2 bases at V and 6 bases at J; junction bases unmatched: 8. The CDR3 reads CASSPSTGVVDTQYF. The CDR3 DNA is TGTGCCAGCTCACCAAGCACAGGGGTGGTGGATACGCAGTATTTT.

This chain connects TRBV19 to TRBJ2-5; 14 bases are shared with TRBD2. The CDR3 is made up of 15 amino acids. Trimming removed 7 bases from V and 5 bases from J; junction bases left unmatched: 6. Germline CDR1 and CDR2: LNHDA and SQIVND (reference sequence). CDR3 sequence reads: CASTGTSGGRETQYF. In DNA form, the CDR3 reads TGTGCCAGTACTGGGACTAGCGGGGGCCGGGAGACCCAGTACTTC.

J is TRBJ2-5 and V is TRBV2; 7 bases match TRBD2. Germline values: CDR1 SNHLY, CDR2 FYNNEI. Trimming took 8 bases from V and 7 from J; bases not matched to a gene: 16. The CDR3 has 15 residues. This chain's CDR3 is CASFPGGSGSVTQYF. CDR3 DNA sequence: TGTGCCAGCTTCCCCGGGGGGTCGGGTTCGGTGACCCAGTACTTC.

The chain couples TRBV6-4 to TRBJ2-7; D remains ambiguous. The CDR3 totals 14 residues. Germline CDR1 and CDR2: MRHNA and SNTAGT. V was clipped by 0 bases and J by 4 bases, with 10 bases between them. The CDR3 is CASSDSEAEYEQYF. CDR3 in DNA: TGTGCCAGCAGTGACTCCGAGGCAGAGTACGAGCAGTACTTC.

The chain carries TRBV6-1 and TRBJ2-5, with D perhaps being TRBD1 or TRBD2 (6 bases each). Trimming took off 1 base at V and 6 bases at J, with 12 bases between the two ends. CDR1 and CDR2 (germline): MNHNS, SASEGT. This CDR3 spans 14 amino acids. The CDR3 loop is CASSEGGALKTQYF. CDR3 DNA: TGTGCCAGCAGTGAAGGGGGGGCTTTGAAGACCCAGTACTTC.